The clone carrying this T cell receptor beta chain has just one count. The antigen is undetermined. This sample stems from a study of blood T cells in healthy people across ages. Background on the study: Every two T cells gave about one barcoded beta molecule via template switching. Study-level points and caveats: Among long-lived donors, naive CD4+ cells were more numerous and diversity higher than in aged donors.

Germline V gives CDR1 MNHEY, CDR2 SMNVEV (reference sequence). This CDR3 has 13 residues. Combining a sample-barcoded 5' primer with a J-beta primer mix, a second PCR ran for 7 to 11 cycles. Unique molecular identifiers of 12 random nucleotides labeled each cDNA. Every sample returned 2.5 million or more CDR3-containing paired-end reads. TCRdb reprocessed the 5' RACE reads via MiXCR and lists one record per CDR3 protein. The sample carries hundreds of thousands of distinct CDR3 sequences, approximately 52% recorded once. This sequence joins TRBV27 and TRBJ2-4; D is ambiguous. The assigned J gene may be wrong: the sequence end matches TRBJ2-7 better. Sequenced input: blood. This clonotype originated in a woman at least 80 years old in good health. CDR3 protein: CASRPSGGNEQYF. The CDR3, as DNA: TGTGCCAGCAGACCGTCCGGCGGCAACGAGCAGTACTTC.